These 15 T cell receptor beta chains originate from one sample sequenced in a study of T-cell memory formation after mild COVID-19. TCRdb used MiXCR to reprocess the 5' RACE reads, holding one entry per CDR3 protein. The sample yields 250,000 to 350,000 distinct CDR3 sequences, roughly a fifth seen once. The specimen was PBMCs or a T cell subset sorted from them (not recorded which). The receptors were gathered from a man aged 18 to 29 who had mild COVID-19 (a few samples of this study predate the infection). Cell type and time point are not known.

This chain uses TRBV4-1 with TRBJ2-7, with 14 bases aligning to TRBD2. Germline assignment: CDR1 MGHRA and CDR2 YSYEKL. The CDR3 loop spans 21 amino acids. The junction had 13 bases not matched to a gene; V was cut back by 0 bases and J by 0 bases. The CDR3 DNA sequence: TGCGCCAGCAGCCAAGACGGATTCCGGACTAGCGGGGGGTTCAGCTCCTACGAGCAGTACTTC. Protein: CASSQDGFRTSGGFSSYEQYF.

There are a few counts of this clonotype. The rearrangement joins TRBV20-1 to TRBJ1-5; D unclear. V lost 4 bases and J lost 5, with 27 bases in between. The length of the CDR3 is 18 residues. CDR1 is DFQATT, CDR2 SNEGSKA, per germline (reference sequence). The DNA for the CDR3 is TGCAGTGCTAAAGATGCCCAGAGAAACGCCGTCCTCTATCAGCCCCAGCATTTT. Translating it yields CSAKDAQRNAVLYQPQHF.

The chain employs TRBV10-2 and TRBJ1-5; D gene unclear. V was trimmed by 1 base and J by 0 bases, leaving 7 bases between them. CDR3 length equals 15 residues. Germline lookup yields CDR1 WSHSY and CDR2 SAAADI. The CDR3 protein is CASSEWQDSNQPQHF. The DNA for the CDR3 is TGCGCCAGCAGTGAGTGGCAGGATAGCAATCAGCCCCAGCATTTT.

This clonotype was seen a handful of times. The rearrangement links TRBV20-1 to TRBJ2-7; the match to TRBD1 covers 8 bases. V was clipped by 7 bases and J by 4 bases; unmatched bases: 6. Germline V gene data show CDR1 as DFQATT and CDR2 as SNEGSKA (reference sequence). The CDR3 has 12 residues. CDR3 coding DNA: TGCAGTGTATGGGACAGGCTTTACGAGCAGTACTTC. It encodes CSVWDRLYEQYF.

This clonotype was counted between two and nine times. V and J are TRBV5-1 and TRBJ1-1; a weak D match, TRBD1 (5 bases). Germline V lookup: CDR1 SGHRS, CDR2 YFSETQ. The CDR3 runs 12 residues. V gave up 5 bases and J gave up 1 base, with 6 bases separating them. Written as DNA, the CDR3 is TGCGCCAGCAGGGACAAGAACACTGAAGCTTTCTTT. It translates to CASRDKNTEAFF.

The gene calls are TRBV12-3 or TRBV12-4 and TRBJ2-5; 9 nucleotides match TRBD1. The junction had 2 bases not matched to a gene; V was cut back by 1 base and J by 2 bases. The CDR3 loop spans 15 amino acids. In DNA, the CDR3 is TGTGCCAGCAGTTTAGGGACAGGGGCTCAAGAGACCCAGTACTTC. Residues: CASSLGTGAQETQYF.

In this sample, this clonotype turned up a few times. The gene calls are TRBV6-5 and TRBJ2-1; D may be TRBD1 or TRBD2 (5 bases each). The CDR3 length is 14 residues. With 2 bases removed from V and 8 bases from J, the gap between germline ends came to 13 bases. The germline V gene has CDR1 MNHEY and CDR2 SVGAGI. The CDR3 here is CASSYRGATDEQFF. CDR3 DNA: TGTGCCAGCAGTTACAGAGGGGCTACGGATGAGCAGTTCTTC.

This chain joins TRBV5-1 and TRBJ2-5; 7 bases fit TRBD1. This CDR3 contains 12 residues. The trim removed 4 bases at V and 5 bases at J, leaving 2 bases unmatched. Germline values: CDR1 SGHRS, CDR2 YFSETQ. The CDR3 loop reads CASSRGLETQYF. CDR3 coding DNA: TGCGCCAGCAGCAGGGGGCTGGAGACCCAGTACTTC.

This clonotype was observed a few times. J is TRBJ2-1 and V is TRBV20-1, with D unresolved. The CDR3 runs 13 residues. Looked up from germline, CDR1 is DFQATT and CDR2 is SNEGSKA (reference sequence). Between the trimmed V and J ends, which lost 4 bases and 3 bases, there was a span of 10 bases. CDR3 nucleotide sequence: TGCAGTGCTACCAGGCCCGGCTACAATGAGCAGTTCTTC. As protein: CSATRPGYNEQFF.

V is TRBV29-1 and J is TRBJ2-1; D might be TRBD1 (6 bases). V was shortened by 4 bases and J by 5 bases, with 18 bases between the two germline ends. The CDR3 totals 15 residues. Germline lookup yields CDR1 SQVTM and CDR2 ANQGSEA. CDR3 sequence (DNA): TGCAGCGTTGGAAAGTGGGGGCTGCTGAACAATGAGCAGTTCTTC. Its protein product is CSVGKWGLLNNEQFF.

This clonotype was found a few times. This chain connects TRBV4-3 to TRBJ1-1, with TRBD1 as a possible D gene (5 bases). V was cut by 1 base and J by 3 bases, with 21 bases left in between. The CDR3 length is 18 residues. Germline V lookup: CDR1 LGHNA, CDR2 YSLEER. The CDR3 region is CASSQGPGRQPRDTEAFF. The CDR3, as DNA: TGCGCCAGCAGCCAAGGTCCAGGGAGACAGCCCAGGGACACTGAAGCTTTCTTT.

The J gene is TRBJ1-2, the V gene TRBV6-5; D is possibly TRBD1 (6 bases). The CDR3 has 13 amino acids. Germline CDR1 reads MNHEY; CDR2 reads SVGAGI. V lost 2 bases to trimming and J lost 7 bases, with 11 bases between them. CDR3: CASSYRRGGGYTF. The CDR3 region has the DNA TGTGCCAGCAGTTACCGCAGGGGAGGTGGCTACACCTTC.

The chain couples TRBV5-1 to TRBJ2-7; D uncertain. The germline gives CDR1 SGHRS, CDR2 YFSETQ. The V and J ends lost 4 bases and 2 bases respectively, with 16 bases between them. There are 15 residues in the CDR3. This CDR3 is CASSLQIGSPYEQYF. In DNA form, the CDR3 reads TGCGCCAGCAGCCTGCAAATAGGATCCCCCTACGAGCAGTACTTC.

This chain uses TRBV9 with TRBJ2-2; 14 bases map to TRBD2. This CDR3 has 16 residues. Unmatched junction bases numbered 7, after V lost 4 bases and J lost 8 bases. CDR1 SGDLS and CDR2 YYNGEE come from the germline V gene. CDR3 bases: TGTGCCAGCAGCTCCCGACTAGCGGGGGGGCCGGGGGAGCTGTTTTTT. Translating gives CASSSRLAGGPGELFF.

This rearrangement joins TRBV5-1 to TRBJ1-2, with D perhaps matching TRBD1 (6 bases). Germline V gene lookup returns CDR1 SGHRS and CDR2 YFSETQ. The V end was cut by 3 bases, the J end by 8 bases, with 14 bases between. This CDR3 comprises 13 residues. The CDR3 coding sequence is TGCGCCAGCAGCTCTACAGGGTTCTTAGGCTACACCTTC. Amino acids: CASSSTGFLGYTF.